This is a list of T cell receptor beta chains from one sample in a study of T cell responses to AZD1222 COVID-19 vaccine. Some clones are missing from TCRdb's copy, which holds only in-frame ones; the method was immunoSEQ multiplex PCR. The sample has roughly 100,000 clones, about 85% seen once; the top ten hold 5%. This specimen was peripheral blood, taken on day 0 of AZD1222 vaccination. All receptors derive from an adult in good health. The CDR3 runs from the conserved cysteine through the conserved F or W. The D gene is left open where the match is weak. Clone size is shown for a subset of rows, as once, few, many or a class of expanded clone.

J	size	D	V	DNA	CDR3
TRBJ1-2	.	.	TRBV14	TGTGCCAGCAGCCGAGCTAACTATGGCTACACCTTC	CASSRANYGYTF
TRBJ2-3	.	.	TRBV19	TGTGCCAGTAGGAACAGGGGCACAGATACGCAGTATTTT	CASRNRGTDTQYF
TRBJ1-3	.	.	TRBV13	TGTGCCAGCAGCTTCCCCAAAACGGGAAACACCATATATTTT	CASSFPKTGNTIYF
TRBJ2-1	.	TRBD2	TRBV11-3	TGTGCCAGCAGCTCCGGGGCTAGCGGGGGGCCGGGCCTGTTCTTC	CASSSGASGGPGLFF
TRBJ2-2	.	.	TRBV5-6	TGTGCCAGCAGCGATGGCAGGGGTACCATCGGGGAGCTGTTTTTT	CASSDGRGTIGELFF
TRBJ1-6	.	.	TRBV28	TGTGCCAGCAGTTCTGGACTTTCGGCCCTCCACTTT	CASSSGLSALHF
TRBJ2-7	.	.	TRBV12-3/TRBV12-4	TGTGCCAGCAGTCCCAGACAGGCCTACGAGCAGTACTTC	CASSPRQAYEQYF
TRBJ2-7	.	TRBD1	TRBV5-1	TGCGCCAGCAGCCCGGACAGGCCTGACTACGAGCAGTACTTC	CASSPDRPDYEQYF
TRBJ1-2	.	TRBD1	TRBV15	TGTGCCACAGGGGACAGGCCCAACTATGGCTACACCTTC	CATGDRPNYGYTF
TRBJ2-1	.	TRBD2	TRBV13	TGTGCCAGCAGCCGGGGGGGCCTTAGTGAGCAGTTCTTC	CASSRGGLSEQFF
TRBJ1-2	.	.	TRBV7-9	TGTGCCAGCAGCTCGAGCAGGGTTTACGGCTACACCTTC	CASSSSRVYGYTF
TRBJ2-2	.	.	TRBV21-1	TGTGCCAGCAGCACCGCCTCTAGAACGAGCGGGGGGAACACCGGGGAGCTGTTTTTT	CASSTASRTSGGNTGELFF
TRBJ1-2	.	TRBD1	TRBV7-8	TGTGCCAGCAGCTTAGGGACAGGGGGCGGCTATGGCTACACCTTC	CASSLGTGGGYGYTF
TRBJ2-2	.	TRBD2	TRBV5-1	TGCGCCAGCAGCTCCCGGACTAGCGGGGGCGGGACCGGGGAGCTGTTTTTT	CASSSRTSGGGTGELFF
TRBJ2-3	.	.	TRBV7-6	TGTGCCAGCAGCTTTTCGGGGCTACTAAGAGATACGCAGTATTTT	CASSFSGLLRDTQYF
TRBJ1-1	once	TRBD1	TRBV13	TGTGCCAGCAGCCTGACAGGGAAGACTGAAGCTTTCTTT	CASSLTGKTEAFF
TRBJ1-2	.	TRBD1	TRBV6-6	TGTGCCAGCACCGCGGACAGGGCGGGCTACACCTTC	CASTADRAGYTF
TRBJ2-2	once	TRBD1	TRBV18	TGTGCCAGCTCACCTACCGGGACAGGGTCGAACACCGGGGAGCTGTTTTTT	CASSPTGTGSNTGELFF
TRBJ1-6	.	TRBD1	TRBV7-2	TGTGCCAGCAGCAATCGACAGGGATCACCCCTCCACTTT	CASSNRQGSPLHF
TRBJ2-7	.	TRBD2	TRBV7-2	TGTGCCAGCAGCACCGCTAGCGGGAGCTCCTACGAGCAGTACTTC	CASSTASGSSYEQYF
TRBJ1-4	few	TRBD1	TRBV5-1	TGCGCCAGCAGCTTGGGACAGGGGAGTGAAAAACTGTTTTTT	CASSLGQGSEKLFF
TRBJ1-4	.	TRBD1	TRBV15	TGTGCCACCAGCAGTCCAGGGGGCAGGGATGAAAAACTGTTTTTT	CATSSPGGRDEKLFF
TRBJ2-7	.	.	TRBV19	TGTGCCAGTAGTATTTATGGGGGTTCCGAGCAGTACTTC	CASSIYGGSEQYF
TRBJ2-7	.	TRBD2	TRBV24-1	TGTGCCATCGGGGGGGCCAGTACCTACGAGCAGTACTTC	CAIGGASTYEQYF
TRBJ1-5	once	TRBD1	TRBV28	TGTGCCAGCAGTCCACCCCCTGGGGACAGGGGGTATAGCAATCAGCCCCAGCATTTT	CASSPPPGDRGYSNQPQHF
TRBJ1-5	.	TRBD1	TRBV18	TGTGCCAGCTCGCCCCGGGGACAGGGTGGGAATCAGCCCCAGCATTTT	CASSPRGQGGNQPQHF
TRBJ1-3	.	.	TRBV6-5	TGTGCCAGCAGTAGTCAATACTCTGGAAACACCATATATTTT	CASSSQYSGNTIYF
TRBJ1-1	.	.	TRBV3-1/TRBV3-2	TGTGCCAGCAGCCAAGCACCGGGGTCGGAAGCTTTCTTT	CASSQAPGSEAFF
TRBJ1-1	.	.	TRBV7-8	TGTGCCAGCAGCTTACGGGCCGGGAACACTGAAGCTTTCTTT	CASSLRAGNTEAFF